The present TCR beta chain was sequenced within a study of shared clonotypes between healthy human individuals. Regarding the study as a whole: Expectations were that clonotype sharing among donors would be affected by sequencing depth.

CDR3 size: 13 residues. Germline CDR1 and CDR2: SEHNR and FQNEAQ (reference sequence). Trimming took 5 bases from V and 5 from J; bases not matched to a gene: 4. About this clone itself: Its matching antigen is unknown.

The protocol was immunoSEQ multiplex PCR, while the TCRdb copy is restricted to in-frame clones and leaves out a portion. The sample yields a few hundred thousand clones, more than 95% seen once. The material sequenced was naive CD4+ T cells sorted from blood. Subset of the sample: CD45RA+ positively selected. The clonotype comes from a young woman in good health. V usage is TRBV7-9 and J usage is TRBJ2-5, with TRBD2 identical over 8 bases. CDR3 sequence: CASSRGGLETQYF. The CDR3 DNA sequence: TGTGCCAGCAGCCGGGGGGGCCTTGAGACCCAGTACTTC.